This is a list of T cell receptor beta chains from one sample in a study of CD8 T cells in Susac syndrome. TCRdb ran MiXCR on the immunoSEQ multiplex PCR reads and lists one entry per CDR3 protein. This table has under 200,000 distinct CDR3 sequences, about 90% appearing once. Sequences were obtained from CD4+ T cells from PBMCs. The receptors stem from a human donor in good health. Each CDR3 is given with its conserved first and last residue. The D gene is left open where the match is weak. Size tells how often a clone was seen (once, few, many) or the class of an expanded clone, and some rows leave it out.

length	D	V	size	J	DNA	CDR3
14	NA	TRBV15	once	TRBJ1-2	TGTGCCACCAGCAGAGTCGGGACACCCGGGGGCTACACCTTC	CATSRVGTPGGYTF
16	NA	TRBV3-1	NA	TRBJ2-6	TGTGCCAGCAGCCAAGTGCCCGGCTCCGGGGCCAACGTCCTGACTTTC	CASSQVPGSGANVLTF
13	NA	TRBV19	NA	TRBJ2-7	TGTGCCAGTAGTATAGAGGGGAACTACGAGCAGTACTTC	CASSIEGNYEQYF
15	NA	TRBV25-1	NA	TRBJ1-3	TGTGCCAGCAGTGAATTTACAGCTTCTGGAAACACCATATATTTT	CASSEFTASGNTIYF
19	TRBD2	TRBV10-3	NA	TRBJ2-7	TGTGCCATCAGTGAGTCGAAGGGACTAGCGGGCCGAAACCTCTACGAGCAGTACTTC	CAISESKGLAGRNLYEQYF
14	NA	TRBV7-8	NA	TRBJ2-2	TGTGCCAGCAAGTTGGGGACGGCGGCAGGGGAGCTGTTTTTT	CASKLGTAAGELFF
15	TRBD2	TRBV12-3/TRBV12-4	few	TRBJ2-7	TGTGCCAGCAGTTTGGGGGGGGGAAGCTCCTACGAGCAGTACTTC	CASSLGGGSSYEQYF
15	NA	TRBV3-1	once	TRBJ1-3	TGTGCCAGCAGCCAAGAATGGAAAGCTGGAAACACCATATATTTT	CASSQEWKAGNTIYF
17	NA	TRBV20-1	NA	TRBJ1-5	TGCAGTGCTAGAGATCCCCGGACTGGGGTTGGCAATCAGCCCCAGCATTTT	CSARDPRTGVGNQPQHF
14	NA	TRBV20-1	NA	TRBJ2-1	TGCAGTGCTAGAGTCCCCTCGATCCCCAATGAGCAGTTCTTC	CSARVPSIPNEQFF
14	NA	TRBV3-1	NA	TRBJ2-7	TGTGCCAGCAGTCTCTCTAGCGCTGGCCACGAGCAGTACTTC	CASSLSSAGHEQYF
11	NA	TRBV24-1	NA	TRBJ2-3	TGTGCCACCAGTTACGTAGATACGCAGTATTTT	CATSYVDTQYF
14	NA	TRBV5-1	NA	TRBJ1-3	TGCGCCAGCAGCCGTACAGCGGGCGGAAACACCATATATTTT	CASSRTAGGNTIYF
14	NA	TRBV14	NA	TRBJ1-1	TGTGCCAGCAGCCCCTGGCAAACGAACACTGAAGCTTTCTTT	CASSPWQTNTEAFF
15	TRBD2	TRBV9	NA	TRBJ2-1	TGTGCCAGCAGCGTAGGCGGCGGGGGGGCAAATGAGCAGTTCTTC	CASSVGGGGANEQFF
13	NA	TRBV7-9	NA	TRBJ1-3	TGTGCCCTGGGGGCGTTCTCTGGAAACACCATATATTTT	CALGAFSGNTIYF
14	NA	TRBV4-1	NA	TRBJ1-5	TGCGCCAGCAGCTCGCGACACCGCAATCAGCCCCAGCATTTT	CASSSRHRNQPQHF
14	NA	TRBV5-1	NA	TRBJ1-3	TGCGCCAGCAGCTTGGGAACGCTTGGAAACACCATATATTTT	CASSLGTLGNTIYF
15	TRBD1	TRBV12-3/TRBV12-4	NA	TRBJ2-3	TGTGCCAGCAGCCCTCGGACAGGGCGGGCAGATACGCAGTATTTT	CASSPRTGRADTQYF
16	NA	TRBV2	NA	TRBJ1-5	TGTGCCAGCACTCCATTTGGGGGAGGGAGCAATCAGCCCCAGCATTTT	CASTPFGGGSNQPQHF
15	TRBD2	TRBV9	NA	TRBJ2-1	TGTGCCAGCAGCGTAGGTCTAGCGGGGGCATATGAGCAGTTCTTC	CASSVGLAGAYEQFF
14	NA	TRBV20-1	few	TRBJ2-5	TGCAGTGCTAGGACCAATCTGTACCAAGAGACCCAGTACTTC	CSARTNLYQETQYF
16	NA	TRBV28	NA	TRBJ1-1	TGTGCCAGCAGTTCCCCCTGGGGGGGGTTCAACACTGAAGCTTTCTTT	CASSSPWGGFNTEAFF
13	TRBD1	TRBV19	NA	TRBJ1-1	TGTGCCAGCGATAGACAGGGAAACACTGAAGCTTTCTTT	CASDRQGNTEAFF
13	NA	TRBV5-1	NA	TRBJ2-7	TGCGCCAGCAGCTCGGGACCGGGGGACGAGCAGTACTTC	CASSSGPGDEQYF
10	NA	TRBV6-1	NA	TRBJ1-1	TGTGCCAGCAGAAACAGGGAAGCTTTCTTT	CASRNREAFF
17	NA	TRBV4-3	NA	TRBJ2-1	TGCGCCAGCAGCCAAGATCTTGCCAGGGGAAGCTACAATGAGCAGTTCTTC	CASSQDLARGSYNEQFF
12	NA	TRBV30	once	TRBJ2-7	TGTGCCTGCCTGACGGATTCCTACGAGCAGTACTTC	CACLTDSYEQYF
15	TRBD1	TRBV9	NA	TRBJ2-5	TGTGCCAGCAGCGTAGAGGGGACAGGGGGAGAGACCCAGTACTTC	CASSVEGTGGETQYF
16	TRBD1	TRBV11-2	NA	TRBJ2-7	TGTGCCAGCAGCTCACCACTACGGACAGGGAGCTACGAGCAGTACTTC	CASSSPLRTGSYEQYF
14	NA	TRBV6-5	few	TRBJ2-7	TGTGCCAGCAGTTCTGGGGACCGAAATGGCGAGCAGTACTTC	CASSSGDRNGEQYF
13	NA	TRBV25-1	NA	TRBJ1-2	TGTGCCAGCAGTGTACAGGGACGAAGGGGCTACACCTTC	CASSVQGRRGYTF
12	NA	TRBV5-6	NA	TRBJ2-7	TGTGCCAGCAGCTTGACGAAGCTTCATTGGGACTTC	CASSLTKLHWDF
16	TRBD2	TRBV15	NA	TRBJ2-1	TGTGCCACCAGCAGAGAGGTGCTTAGCGGGTACAATGAGCAGTTCTTC	CATSREVLSGYNEQFF
14	NA	TRBV7-9	NA	TRBJ2-2	TGTGCCAGCAGGGGGGACACGAACACCGGGGAGCTGTTTTTT	CASRGDTNTGELFF
14	NA	TRBV6-1	NA	TRBJ2-7	TGTGCCAGCGGTCACGGGGGCCCACTCTACGAGCAGTACTTC	CASGHGGPLYEQYF
14	NA	TRBV20-1	NA	TRBJ2-7	TGCAGTGCTAGAGTAGCGGCCCTGTCCTACGAGCAGTACTTC	CSARVAALSYEQYF
15	TRBD2	TRBV7-7	NA	TRBJ2-1	TGTGCTAGCAGCGCTACTAGCGGAGGGGGAAATGAGCAGTTCTTC	CASSATSGGGNEQFF
15	TRBD2	TRBV5-1	few	TRBJ2-7	TGCGCCAGCAGCCCATCCGGGGCGGGAGGACGAGAGCAGTACTTC	CASSPSGAGGREQYF
13	NA	TRBV20-1	NA	TRBJ2-7	TGCAGTGCTAGAGGTAGGGCCCTCGCCGAGCAGTACTTC	CSARGRALAEQYF
15	NA	TRBV4-1	NA	TRBJ2-1	TGCGCCAGCAGCCAAGACCCTGGACTTCACAATGAGCAGTTCTTC	CASSQDPGLHNEQFF
15	NA	TRBV19	NA	TRBJ1-5	TGTGCCAGTAGTATAGATAAGCTTCTCAATCAGCCCCAGCATTTT	CASSIDKLLNQPQHF
14	NA	TRBV5-6	NA	TRBJ2-3	TGTGCCAGCAGCAGACGGGGCAGCACAGATACGCAGTATTTT	CASSRRGSTDTQYF
15	NA	TRBV7-6	NA	TRBJ1-5	TGTGCCAGCAGCCCCCAGTCAGGGCTTAATCAGCCCCAGCATTTT	CASSPQSGLNQPQHF
14	TRBD1	TRBV20-1	NA	TRBJ1-2	TGCAGTGCTAGACAGACGACAGGGGTAAAGGGCTACACCTTC	CSARQTTGVKGYTF
16	TRBD2	TRBV5-1	NA	TRBJ2-2	TGCGCCAGCAGCTTGTCCACTAGCGGGAGTTTTGGGGAGCTGTTTTTT	CASSLSTSGSFGELFF
13	NA	TRBV29-1	NA	TRBJ1-1	TGCAGCGTTGGCGTCAGGGTGGACACTGAAGCTTTCTTT	CSVGVRVDTEAFF
16	NA	TRBV28	NA	TRBJ2-7	TGTGCCAGCAGTTTTGGGGCTTCGGGGGGCTATTACGAGCAGTACTTC	CASSFGASGGYYEQYF
15	NA	TRBV3-1	NA	TRBJ1-1	TGTGCCAGCAGCCCTCAATCGGGGGGAAACACTGAAGCTTTCTTT	CASSPQSGGNTEAFF
13	NA	TRBV30	NA	TRBJ1-3	TGTGCCTGGAGTCCTATTCTCGGAAACACCATATATTTT	CAWSPILGNTIYF
14	TRBD1	TRBV19	NA	TRBJ2-7	TGTGCCAGTAGTCTGGGACAGGATACCTACGAGCAGTACTTC	CASSLGQDTYEQYF
16	NA	TRBV7-9	NA	TRBJ2-7	TGTGCCAGCAGCTTAGCGGGGCGGGGACACTCCTACGAGCAGTACTTC	CASSLAGRGHSYEQYF
16	NA	TRBV9	NA	TRBJ2-7	TGTGCCAGCAGCGTAGGTTCCGGGGGCCCCACCTACGAGCAGTACTTC	CASSVGSGGPTYEQYF
17	TRBD2	TRBV7-3	NA	TRBJ2-3	TGTGCCAGCAGCTCACGGGGTCTAGCGGGACACACAGATACGCAGTATTTT	CASSSRGLAGHTDTQYF
13	NA	TRBV2	NA	TRBJ1-2	TGTGCCAGCAGTGCGACAGACTACTATGGCTACACCTTC	CASSATDYYGYTF
12	NA	TRBV14	NA	TRBJ2-1	TGTGCCAGCACCAGGGGGGCCAATGAGCAGTTCTTC	CASTRGANEQFF
19	TRBD2	TRBV30	NA	TRBJ2-1	TGTGCCTGGAATAAGGGGGCTAGCGGGAGAAGGAGCCCCTACAATGAGCAGTTCTTC	CAWNKGASGRRSPYNEQFF
18	TRBD2	TRBV3-1	NA	TRBJ2-1	TGTGCCAGCAGCCCGGGACTAGCGGGAGGTCCCCCCTACAATGAGCAGTTCTTC	CASSPGLAGGPPYNEQFF
15	NA	TRBV20-1	NA	TRBJ1-1	TGCAGTGCTAGAGATCGTTCCGGGATATACACTGAAGCTTTCTTT	CSARDRSGIYTEAFF